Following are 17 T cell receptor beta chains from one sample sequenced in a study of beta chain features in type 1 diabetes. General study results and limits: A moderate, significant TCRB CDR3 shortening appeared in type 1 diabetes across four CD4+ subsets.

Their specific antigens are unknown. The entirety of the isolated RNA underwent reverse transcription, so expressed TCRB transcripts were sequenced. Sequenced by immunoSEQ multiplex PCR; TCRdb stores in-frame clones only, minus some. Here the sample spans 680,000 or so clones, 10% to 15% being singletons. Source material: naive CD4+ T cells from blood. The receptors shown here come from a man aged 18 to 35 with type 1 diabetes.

CDR3 residues: CASSYLGREQFF. The CDR3 DNA follows: TGTGCCAGCAGTTATCTCGGGCGTGAGCAGTTCTTC. The V and J genes are TRBV6-6 and TRBJ2-1; D is uncertain. Trimming removed 3 bases from V and 9 bases from J, with 9 bases in between. Germline V gene lookup returns CDR1 MNHNY and CDR2 SVGAGI (reference sequence). This CDR3 contains 12 residues.

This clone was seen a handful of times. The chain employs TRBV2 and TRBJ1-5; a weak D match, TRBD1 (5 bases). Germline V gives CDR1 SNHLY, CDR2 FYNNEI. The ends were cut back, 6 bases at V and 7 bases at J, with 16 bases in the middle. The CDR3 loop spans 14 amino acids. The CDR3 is CASRPTGTGQPQHF. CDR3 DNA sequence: TGTGCCAGCAGACCGACGGGGACTGGGCAGCCCCAGCATTTT.

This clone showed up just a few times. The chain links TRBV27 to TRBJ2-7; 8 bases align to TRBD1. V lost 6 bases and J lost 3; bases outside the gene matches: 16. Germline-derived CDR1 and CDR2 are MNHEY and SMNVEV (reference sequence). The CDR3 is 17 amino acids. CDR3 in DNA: TGTGCCAGCAGCCGGACCTGGGACAGGACAAGTTTCTACGAGCAGTACTTC. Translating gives CASSRTWDRTSFYEQYF.

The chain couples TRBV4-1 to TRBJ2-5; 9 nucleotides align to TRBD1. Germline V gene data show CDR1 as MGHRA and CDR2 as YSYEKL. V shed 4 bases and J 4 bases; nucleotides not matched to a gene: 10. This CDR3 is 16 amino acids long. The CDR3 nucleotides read TGCGCCAGCAGCCCTACCGGGACAGGGCGCGGAGAGACCCAGTACTTC. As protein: CASSPTGTGRGETQYF.

The CDR3, as DNA: TGCGCCAGCAGCTACTCGGGACAGGGCTACGAGCAGTACTTC. Translating gives CASSYSGQGYEQYF. The V and J genes are TRBV5-1 and TRBJ2-7; the match to TRBD1 covers 9 bases. The ends lost 3 bases at V and 3 bases at J; junction bases unmatched: 4. Germline V gene sequence: CDR1 SGHRS, CDR2 YFSETQ. The CDR3 consists of 14 residues.

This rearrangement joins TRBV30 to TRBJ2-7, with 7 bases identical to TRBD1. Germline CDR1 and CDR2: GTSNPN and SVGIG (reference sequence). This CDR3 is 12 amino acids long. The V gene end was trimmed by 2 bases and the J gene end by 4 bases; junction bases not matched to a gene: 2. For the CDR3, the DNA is TGTGCCTGGAGTCGGGACAGATACGAGCAGTACTTC. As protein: CAWSRDRYEQYF. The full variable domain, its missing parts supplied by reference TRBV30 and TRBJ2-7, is SQTIHQWPATLVQPVGSPLSLECTVEGTSNPNLYWYRQAAGRGLQLLFYSVGIGQISSEVPQNLSASRPQDRQFILSSKKLLLSDSGFYLCAWSRDRYEQYFGPGTRLTVT.

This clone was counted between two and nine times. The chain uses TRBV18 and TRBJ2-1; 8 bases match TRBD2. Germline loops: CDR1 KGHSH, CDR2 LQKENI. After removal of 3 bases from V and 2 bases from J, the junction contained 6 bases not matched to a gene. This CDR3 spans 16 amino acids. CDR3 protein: CASSPTTSGPYNEQFF. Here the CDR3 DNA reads TGTGCCAGCTCACCGACCACTAGCGGTCCCTACAATGAGCAGTTCTTC. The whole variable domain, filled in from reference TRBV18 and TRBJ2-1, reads NAGVMQNPRHLVRRRGQEARLRCSPMKGHSHVYWYRQLPEEGLKFMVYLQKENIIDESGMPKERFSAEFPKEGPSILRIQQVVRGDSAAYFCASSPTTSGPYNEQFFGPGTRLTVL.

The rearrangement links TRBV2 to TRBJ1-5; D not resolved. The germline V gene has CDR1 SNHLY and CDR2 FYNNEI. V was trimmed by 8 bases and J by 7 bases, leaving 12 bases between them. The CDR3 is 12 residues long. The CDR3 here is CASGLSPQPQHF. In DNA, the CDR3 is TGTGCCAGCGGCTTATCCCCCCAGCCCCAGCATTTT.

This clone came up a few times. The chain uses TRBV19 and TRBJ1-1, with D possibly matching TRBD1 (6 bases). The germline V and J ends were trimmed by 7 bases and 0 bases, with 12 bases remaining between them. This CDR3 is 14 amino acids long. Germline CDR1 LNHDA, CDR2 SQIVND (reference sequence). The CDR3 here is CASTPTGMNTEAFF. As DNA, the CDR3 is TGTGCCAGTACCCCAACAGGGATGAACACTGAAGCTTTCTTT. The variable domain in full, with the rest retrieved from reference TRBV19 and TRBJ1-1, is DGGITQSPKYLFRKEGQNVTLSCEQNLNHDAMYWYRQDPGQGLRLIYYSQIVNDFQKGDIAEGYSVSREKKESFPLTVTSAQKNPTAFYLCASTPTGMNTEAFFGQGTRLTVV.

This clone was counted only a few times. CDR3 loop: CASSLGEDGAPYNEQFF. The CDR3 DNA sequence: TGTGCCAGCAGCTTAGGCGAAGACGGGGCGCCATACAATGAGCAGTTCTTC. The chain links TRBV7-8 to TRBJ2-1; perhaps D is TRBD1 or TRBD2 (5 bases each). The CDR3 runs to 17 residues. Germline V gene sequence: CDR1 SGHVS, CDR2 FQNEAQ. The V gene lost 1 base and the J gene lost 4 bases, with 17 bases spanning the gap.

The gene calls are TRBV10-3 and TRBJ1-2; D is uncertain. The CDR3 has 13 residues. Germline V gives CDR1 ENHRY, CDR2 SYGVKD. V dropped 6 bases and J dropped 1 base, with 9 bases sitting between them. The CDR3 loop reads CAISEPNNYGYTF. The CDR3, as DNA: TGTGCCATCAGCGAACCCAATAACTATGGCTACACCTTC.

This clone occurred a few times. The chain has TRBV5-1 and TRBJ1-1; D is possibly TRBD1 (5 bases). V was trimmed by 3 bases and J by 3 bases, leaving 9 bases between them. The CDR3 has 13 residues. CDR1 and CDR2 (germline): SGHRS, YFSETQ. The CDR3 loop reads CASSWTMDTEAFF. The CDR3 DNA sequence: TGCGCCAGCAGCTGGACAATGGACACTGAAGCTTTCTTT.

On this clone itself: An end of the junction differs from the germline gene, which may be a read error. The CDR3 nucleotides are TGTGCCAGTAGTATAGGGGTAAAGGACCCCCGGATCTTT. This encodes CASSIGVKDPRIF. The chain is built from TRBV19 and TRBJ1-1; no reliable D call. Germline CDR1 and CDR2: LNHDA and SQIVND (reference sequence). The CDR3 consists of 13 residues.

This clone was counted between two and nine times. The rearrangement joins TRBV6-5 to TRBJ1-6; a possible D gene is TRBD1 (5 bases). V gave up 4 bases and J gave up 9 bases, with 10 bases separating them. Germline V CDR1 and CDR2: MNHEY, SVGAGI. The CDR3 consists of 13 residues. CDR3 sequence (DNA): TGTGCCAGCAGTTCCGCGGGGGGTTCACCCCTCCACTTT. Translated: CASSSAGGSPLHF.

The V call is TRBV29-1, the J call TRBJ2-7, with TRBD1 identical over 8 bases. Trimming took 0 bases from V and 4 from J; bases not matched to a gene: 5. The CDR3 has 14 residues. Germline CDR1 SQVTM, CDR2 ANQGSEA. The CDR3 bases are TGCAGCGTTGAAGATCGGGACAGGCAATACGAGCAGTACTTC. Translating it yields CSVEDRDRQYEQYF.

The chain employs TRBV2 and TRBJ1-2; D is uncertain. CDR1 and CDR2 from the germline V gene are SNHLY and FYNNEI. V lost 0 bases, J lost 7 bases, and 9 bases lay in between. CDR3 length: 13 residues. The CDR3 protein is CASSEAPLSGYTF. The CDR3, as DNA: TGTGCCAGCAGTGAAGCCCCCCTTTCTGGCTACACCTTC.

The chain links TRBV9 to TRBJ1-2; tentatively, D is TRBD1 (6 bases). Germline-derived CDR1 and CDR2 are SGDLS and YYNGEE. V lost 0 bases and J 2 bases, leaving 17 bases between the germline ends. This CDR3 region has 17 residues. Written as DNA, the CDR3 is TGTGCCAGCAGCGTAGGTTCAGGGGTTTTTAGAAACTATGGCTACACCTTC. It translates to CASSVGSGVFRNYGYTF.